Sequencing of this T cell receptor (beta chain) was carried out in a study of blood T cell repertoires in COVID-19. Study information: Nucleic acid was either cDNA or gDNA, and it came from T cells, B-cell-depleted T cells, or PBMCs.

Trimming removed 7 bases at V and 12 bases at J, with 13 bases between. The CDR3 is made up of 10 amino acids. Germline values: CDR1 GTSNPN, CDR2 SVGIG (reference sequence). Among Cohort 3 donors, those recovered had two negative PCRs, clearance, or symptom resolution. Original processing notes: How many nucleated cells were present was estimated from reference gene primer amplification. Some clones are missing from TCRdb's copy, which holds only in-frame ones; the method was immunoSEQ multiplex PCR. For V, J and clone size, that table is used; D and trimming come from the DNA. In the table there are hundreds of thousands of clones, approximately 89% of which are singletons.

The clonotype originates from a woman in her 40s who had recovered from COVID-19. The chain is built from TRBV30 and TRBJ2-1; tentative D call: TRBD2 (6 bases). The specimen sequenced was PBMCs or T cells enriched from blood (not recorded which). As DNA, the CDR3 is TGTGCCTCAGGGAGGAGCGGGCAGTTCTTC. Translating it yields CASGRSGQFF.